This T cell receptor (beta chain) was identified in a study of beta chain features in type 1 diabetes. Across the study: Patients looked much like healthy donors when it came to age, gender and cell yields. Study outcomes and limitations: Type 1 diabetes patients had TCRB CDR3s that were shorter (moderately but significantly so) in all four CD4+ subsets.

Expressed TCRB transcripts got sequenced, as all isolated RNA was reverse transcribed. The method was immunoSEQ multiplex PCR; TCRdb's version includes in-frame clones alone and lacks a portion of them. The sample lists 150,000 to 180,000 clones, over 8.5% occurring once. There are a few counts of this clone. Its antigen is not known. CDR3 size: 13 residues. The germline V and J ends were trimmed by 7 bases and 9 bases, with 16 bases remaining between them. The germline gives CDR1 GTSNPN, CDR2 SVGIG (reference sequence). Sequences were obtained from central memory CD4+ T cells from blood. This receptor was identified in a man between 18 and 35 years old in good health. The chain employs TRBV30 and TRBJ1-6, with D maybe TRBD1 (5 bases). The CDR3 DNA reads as TGTGCCTTTACACAGGTTAGGAGTTCACCCCTCCACTTT. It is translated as CAFTQVRSSPLHF.